The clone carrying this T cell receptor (beta chain) is labeled medium-sized (0.01 to 0.1%). Antigen specificity is unknown. The data are from a study of PD-1 blockade in classical Hodgkin lymphoma. Study information: Every 2 weeks, patients had 3 mg/kg nivolumab intravenously.

Study results and caveats: Baseline diversity was lower in partial responders and progressors than complete responders. The study found that TCR diversity rose significantly by C4D1 in CD4+ but not CD8+ cells.

Here immunoSEQ multiplex PCR was the method, and the copy in TCRdb shows in-frame clones only, minus some. The data hold about 43,000 clones, with about three quarters observed a single time. Every patient had relapsed following autologous stem cell transplantation, and cohorts differed in brentuximab vedotin exposure. Responses achieved at best were complete response, partial response or progressive disease. This sequence originates from a human donor with classical Hodgkin lymphoma. Material: peripheral blood mononuclear cells (PBMCs), obtained at baseline.

In DNA form, the CDR3 reads TGTGCCAGCAGCTCCAACGACAGGGGCCTCTACTTC. Encoded protein: CASSSNDRGLYF. The chain combines TRBV5-6 with TRBJ2-4, with TRBD1 matching 8 bases. Germline V gene data show CDR1 as SGHDT and CDR2 as YYEEEE. This CDR3 contains 12 residues. The J segment lost 16 bases and the V segment lost 3 bases, leaving 9 bases of the junction unmatched.